This T cell receptor beta chain was observed in a study of CD8 T cells in ankylosing spondylitis. The sample holds many counts of this clonotype. From the 5' RACE reads, TCRdb called clonotypes with MiXCR, one entry per CDR3 protein. The sample holds 250,000 to 350,000 distinct CDR3 sequences; 20% are singletons and the top ten take roughly 3.4%. V dropped 3 bases and J dropped 8 bases, with 10 bases sitting between them. The CDR3 extends over 12 amino acids. Sequencing input: blood, either unsorted or a sorted T cell fraction (not recorded which). The receptor comes from a female donor with ankylosing spondylitis or in good health (not recorded which). The gene calls are TRBV12-3 or TRBV12-4 and TRBJ1-2; D is ambiguous. CDR3 in amino acids: CASSLSSGGYTF. The CDR3 DNA reads TGTGCCAGCAGTTTGTCTTCGGGGGGCTACACCTTC.